The next 18 T cell receptor beta chains were all read from a single sample in a study of T-cell reconstitution after alpha-beta-depleted transplantation in children. Unique molecular identifiers tagged the TCRbeta library. In TCRdb, the PCR reads were re-called with MiXCR into one record per CDR3 protein. This sample has hundreds of thousands of distinct CDR3 sequences, with more than 9% found just once. This material consisted of PBMCs from the stem cell graft donor, taken from the stem cell graft. These receptor sequences come from a human donor who donated a stem cell graft to a child with acute myeloid leukemia.

This chain connects TRBV20-1 to TRBJ1-2, with D possibly matching TRBD1 (6 bases). This CDR3 region has 16 residues. V gave up 0 bases and J gave up 8 bases, with 22 bases separating them. Germline V gene lookup returns CDR1 DFQATT and CDR2 SNEGSKA (reference sequence). CDR3 residues: CSARDRQGHILGGYTF. CDR3 nucleotide sequence: TGCAGTGCTAGAGATCGGCAGGGGCATATCCTCGGGGGCTACACCTTC.

This chain joins TRBV30 and TRBJ2-7; 9 nucleotides agree with TRBD1. Germline V lookup: CDR1 GTSNPN, CDR2 SVGIG (reference sequence). The CDR3 spans 15 residues. J gave up 6 bases and V 4 bases, and 13 bases lay outside the gene matches. The CDR3 DNA reads TGTGCCTGGACTAAAAAACAGGGGGCAGCAAGCGAGCAGTACTTC. This gives the protein CAWTKKQGAASEQYF.

J is TRBJ1-2 and V is TRBV10-3, with 8 positions matching TRBD1. Germline CDR1 and CDR2: ENHRY and SYGVKD. Unmatched junction bases numbered 7, after V lost 3 bases and J lost 4 bases. The CDR3 extends over 15 amino acids. The CDR3 protein is CAISDPDRVRYGYTF. CDR3 DNA sequence: TGTGCCATCAGTGACCCGGACAGGGTGCGCTATGGCTACACCTTC.

CDR3 in amino acids: CASSPPSGNEQFF. The CDR3 region has the DNA TGTGCCAGCTCACCGCCTAGCGGGAATGAGCAGTTCTTC. The V gene is TRBV18, the J gene TRBJ2-1; 8 bases are shared with TRBD2. Germline assignment: CDR1 KGHSH and CDR2 LQKENI. Trimming cost V 3 bases and J 7 bases; bases outside gene matches: 2. CDR3 length: 13 amino acids.

This clonotype has at least ten counts. The rearrangement links TRBV5-1 to TRBJ2-6; possible D gene TRBD2, 5 bases. The germline V gene has CDR1 SGHRS and CDR2 YFSETQ. CDR3 length: 15 amino acids. V was cut by 4 bases and J by 0 bases, with 8 bases left in between. The CDR3 DNA reads as TGCGCCAGCAGCCCGGGATCCTCTGGGGCCAACGTCCTGACTTTC. It specifies CASSPGSSGANVLTF. Full variable domain (rest looked up from reference TRBV5-1 and TRBJ2-6): KAGVTQTPRYLIKTRGQQVTLSCSPISGHRSVSWYQQTPGQGLQFLFEYFSETQRNKGNFPGRFSGRQFSNSRSEMNVSTLELGDSALYLCASSPGSSGANVLTFGAGSRLTVL.

The gene calls are TRBV25-1 and TRBJ1-6; D gene uncertain. Germline CDR1 is MGHDK and CDR2 is SYGVNS. Trimming removed 3 bases from V and 12 bases from J, with 9 bases in between. The CDR3 contains 12 residues. DNA for the CDR3: TGTGCCAGCAGTGAGTGGGGTAGACCCCTCCACTTT. It codes for CASSEWGRPLHF.

The chain carries TRBV5-1 and TRBJ2-3; 8 bases are shared with TRBD2. This CDR3 spans 14 amino acids. Germline V gene sequence: CDR1 SGHRS, CDR2 YFSETQ. V lost 3 bases, J lost 1 base, and 1 base stayed unmatched. The CDR3 loop reads CASSWTSRTDTQYF. CDR3 bases: TGCGCCAGCAGCTGGACTAGCCGCACAGATACGCAGTATTTT.

This CDR3 is CAISAGPSERQYF. The DNA of the CDR3 is TGTGCCATCAGTGCCGGCCCCTCCGAGCGGCAGTATTTT. The chain employs TRBV10-3 and TRBJ2-3, with D uncertain. In germline, CDR1 is ENHRY, CDR2 SYGVKD. Deletions cut 4 bases from V and 11 bases from J, with 16 bases between. The CDR3 is 13 amino acids.

This CDR3 is CASSFGQAEAFF. CDR3 nucleotide sequence: TGTGCCAGCAGTTTCGGACAGGCTGAAGCTTTCTTT. The rearrangement links TRBV6-5 to TRBJ1-1; TRBD1 matches 7 bases. Germline trimming cut 4 bases from V and 6 bases from J; bases unmatched to any gene: 2. The CDR3 has 12 residues. Germline values: CDR1 MNHEY, CDR2 SVGAGI.

A few counts support this clonotype. The V gene is TRBV27, the J gene TRBJ2-5, with D perhaps TRBD1 or TRBD2 (5 bases each). Trimming took off 8 bases at V and 5 bases at J, with 21 bases between the two ends. This CDR3 comprises 15 residues. Germline V gene lookup returns CDR1 MNHEY and CDR2 SMNVEV (reference sequence). This CDR3 reads CASSTVGAPSETQYF. The CDR3, as DNA: TGTGCCAGCTCAACGGTTGGGGCCCCTAGCGAGACCCAGTACTTC.

This clonotype showed up just a few times. This chain connects TRBV6-1 to TRBJ2-2, with a possible D match to TRBD2 (6 bases). Germline CDR1 and CDR2: MNHNS and SASEGT. V was clipped by 0 bases and J by 8 bases, with 16 bases between them. This CDR3 is built from 16 residues. DNA for the CDR3: TGTGCCAGCAGTGAAGCGTCTGGCGGGAAGTCGGGGGAGCTGTTTTTT. Translating gives CASSEASGGKSGELFF.

This chain links TRBV28 with TRBJ1-2, with TRBD1 matching 12 bases. The ends lost 5 bases at V and 5 bases at J; junction bases unmatched: 9. The CDR3 is 16 residues long. Germline CDR1 MDHEN, CDR2 SYDVKM. The CDR3 region is CASSLSGTGGWYGYTF. The CDR3 bases are TGTGCCAGCAGTCTCTCCGGGACAGGGGGCTGGTATGGCTACACCTTC.

This chain joins TRBV25-1 and TRBJ2-7; 10 bases are shared with TRBD2. V lost 2 bases and J lost 5; bases outside the gene matches: 6. The germline CDR1 and CDR2 sequences are MGHDK and SYGVNS. The CDR3 has 15 residues. CDR3 in amino acids: CASSETLAGENEQYF. The CDR3 DNA is TGTGCCAGCAGTGAAACCCTAGCGGGAGAAAACGAGCAGTACTTC.

V and J are TRBV20-1 and TRBJ2-7, with 12 bases aligning to TRBD2. The CDR3 runs 14 residues. In germline, CDR1 is DFQATT, CDR2 SNEGSKA (reference sequence). The V and J ends lost 3 bases and 2 bases, in that order; junction bases with no gene match: 2. This chain's CDR3 is CSASASGRAYEQYF. CDR3 nucleotide sequence: TGCAGTGCTAGTGCTAGCGGGAGGGCCTACGAGCAGTACTTC.

This clonotype came up many times. The CDR3, as DNA: TGTGCCAGCAGCGCGGACAGGGATGGCCTGTACTATGGCTACACCTTC. Its translation: CASSADRDGLYYGYTF. The chain recombines TRBV6-4 with TRBJ1-2, with 8 bases lining up with TRBD1. V trimming: 6 bases; J trimming: 3 bases; junction bases outside the gene matches: 12. The CDR3 length is 16 residues. Per the germline V gene, CDR1 is MRHNA and CDR2 is SNTAGT.

This clonotype was recorded at least ten times. The chain carries TRBV7-2 and TRBJ1-2; no clear D. The CDR3 consists of 13 residues. The V and J ends lost 5 bases and 7 bases respectively, with 14 bases between them. CDR1 SGHTA and CDR2 FQGNSA come from the germline V gene. For the CDR3, the DNA is TGTGCCAGCAGCGCGACCCTGTTGGGTGGCTACACCTTC. It specifies CASSATLLGGYTF.

V and J are TRBV6-2 or TRBV6-3 and TRBJ2-2; 8 bases agree with TRBD1. The CDR3 loop spans 18 amino acids. V shed 4 bases, J shed 0 bases, and the junction held 10 bases outside the gene matches. CDR1 and CDR2 (germline): MNHEY, SVGEGT. CDR3 DNA: TGTGCCAGCAGTTCCTTACCCTTACAGGGGGCGAACACCGGGGAGCTGTTTTTT. It encodes CASSSLPLQGANTGELFF.

The sample holds many counts of this clonotype. The genes are TRBV5-1 and TRBJ2-5; TRBD1 aligns across 9 bases. CDR3 length: 12 amino acids. Trimming took 4 bases from V and 7 from J; bases not matched to a gene: 2. Germline V lookup: CDR1 SGHRS, CDR2 YFSETQ. The CDR3 region is CASSVTGGTQYF. As DNA, the CDR3 is TGCGCCAGCAGCGTGACAGGGGGGACCCAGTACTTC.